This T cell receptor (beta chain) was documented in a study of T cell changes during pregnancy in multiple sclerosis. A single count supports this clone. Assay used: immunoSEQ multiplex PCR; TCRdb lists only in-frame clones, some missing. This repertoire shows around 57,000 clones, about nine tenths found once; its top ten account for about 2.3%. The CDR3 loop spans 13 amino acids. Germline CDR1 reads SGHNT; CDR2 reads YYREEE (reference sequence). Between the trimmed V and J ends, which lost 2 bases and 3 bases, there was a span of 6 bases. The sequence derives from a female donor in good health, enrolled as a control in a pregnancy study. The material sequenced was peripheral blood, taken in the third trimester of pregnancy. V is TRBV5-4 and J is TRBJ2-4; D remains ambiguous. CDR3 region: CASSLAGKNIQYF. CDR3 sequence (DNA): TGTGCCAGCAGCTTAGCCGGCAAAAACATTCAGTACTTC.